This T cell receptor beta chain was profiled in a study of radiotherapy plus CTLA-4 blockade in lung cancer. V was pared by 4 bases and J by 4 bases, with 14 bases between. CDR1 is KGHSH, CDR2 LQKENI, per germline. The CDR3 length is 14 residues. Broader study findings: Tumor-derived TCR clones expanded in blood after radiotherapy plus ipilimumab.

The table came from immunoSEQ multiplex PCR; TCRdb's copy has only in-frame clones and leaves some out. The table lists roughly 68,000 clones, around 82% of them singletons. CTLA-4 blockade with ipilimumab, together with focal radiation, was given to patients with chemo-refractory metastatic non-small-cell lung cancer. With respect to this clone: Its cognate antigen is unknown. This sample also contains other DNA sequences that code for the same CDR3.

This chain joins TRBV18 and TRBJ2-7, with D perhaps being TRBD1 or TRBD2 (5 bases each). The source was peripheral blood, collected from a patient treated with radiotherapy plus ipilimumab. The receptor comes from a human donor with non-small cell lung cancer who had a complete response to radiotherapy plus ipilimumab. CDR3 loop: CASSLPGRSYEQYF. The DNA of the CDR3 is TGTGCCAGCTCACTACCGGGACGGTCTTACGAGCAGTACTTC.